The rows below give T cell receptor beta chains drawn from one sample of a study of cytomegalovirus exposure and HLA in healthy donors. Only in-frame clones appear in the TCRdb table, and some are missing; sequencing was by immunoSEQ multiplex PCR. Of roughly 190,000 clones listed, around four fifths are singletons. The specimen was PBMCs. These receptors came from a woman between 18 and 29 years old in good health and CMV-seronegative. Both conserved end residues are part of each CDR3. A D gene is named only where the DNA matches it firmly. Not all rows give a size; the values are once, few, many and, for expanded clones, a class.

cdr3_aa: CASSTNRGGSVF
cdr3_nt: TGTGCCAGCAGCACGAACAGGGGGGGATCCGTCTTT
v_call: TRBV7-9
clone_size: NA
d_call: TRBD1
j_call: TRBJ1-1

cdr3_aa: CASSPDRGRRIGYTF
cdr3_nt: TGTGCCAGCTCACCCGACAGGGGGAGGCGTATTGGCTACACCTTC
v_call: TRBV18
clone_size: NA
d_call: TRBD1
j_call: TRBJ1-2

cdr3_aa: CATQLAGYEQYF
cdr3_nt: TGTGCCACACAACTAGCGGGATACGAGCAGTACTTC
v_call: TRBV6-5
clone_size: NA
d_call: TRBD2
j_call: TRBJ2-7

cdr3_aa: CASSGGMNTEAFF
cdr3_nt: TGTGCCAGCTCAGGGGGCATGAACACTGAAGCTTTCTTT
v_call: TRBV18
clone_size: NA
d_call: NA
j_call: TRBJ1-1

cdr3_aa: CASTNLADLTNTQYF
cdr3_nt: TGTGCCAGCACCAATTTAGCGGACCTCACGAATACGCAGTATTTT
v_call: TRBV6-1
clone_size: NA
d_call: NA
j_call: TRBJ2-3

cdr3_aa: CASSPPPTGVPTRNEQFF
cdr3_nt: TGTGCCAGCAGCCCCCCGCCGACAGGCGTCCCTACTCGGAATGAGCAGTTCTTC
v_call: TRBV7-8
clone_size: NA
d_call: NA
j_call: TRBJ2-1

cdr3_aa: CASSPGDSGNTIYF
cdr3_nt: TGTGCCAGTAGTCCAGGGGACTCTGGAAACACCATATATTTT
v_call: TRBV19
clone_size: once
d_call: NA
j_call: TRBJ1-3

cdr3_aa: CSARTQGPQHF
cdr3_nt: TGCAGTGCTAGGACTCAGGGGCCCCAGCATTTT
v_call: TRBV20-1
clone_size: NA
d_call: NA
j_call: TRBJ1-5

cdr3_aa: CASTERRNTEAFF
cdr3_nt: TGTGCCAGCACTGAAAGGAGAAACACTGAAGCTTTCTTT
v_call: TRBV28
clone_size: NA
d_call: NA
j_call: TRBJ1-1

cdr3_aa: CASSYSHTETQYF
cdr3_nt: TGTGCCAGCAGTTACTCGCACACAGAGACCCAGTACTTC
v_call: TRBV6-6
clone_size: NA
d_call: NA
j_call: TRBJ2-5

cdr3_aa: CSVEVAGGGYTF
cdr3_nt: TGCAGCGTTGAAGTGGCAGGGGGTGGCTACACCTTC
v_call: TRBV29-1
clone_size: NA
d_call: TRBD1
j_call: TRBJ1-2

cdr3_aa: CAISTGTGDEQYF
cdr3_nt: TGTGCCATCAGCACCGGGACAGGGGACGAGCAGTACTTC
v_call: TRBV10-3
clone_size: NA
d_call: TRBD1
j_call: TRBJ2-7

cdr3_aa: CASSLLEGSYNEQFF
cdr3_nt: TGTGCCAGCTCACTCCTGGAGGGCTCCTACAATGAGCAGTTCTTC
v_call: TRBV18
clone_size: NA
d_call: NA
j_call: TRBJ2-1

cdr3_aa: CASRSSGGNTGEPFF
cdr3_nt: TGCGCCAGCAGATCTAGCGGGGGCAACACCGGGGAGCCGTTTTTT
v_call: TRBV5-1
clone_size: NA
d_call: TRBD2
j_call: TRBJ2-2

cdr3_aa: CASSPTGVVYEQYF
cdr3_nt: TGTGCCAGTAGTCCGACAGGGGTAGTTTACGAGCAGTACTTC
v_call: TRBV19
clone_size: NA
d_call: TRBD1
j_call: TRBJ2-7

cdr3_aa: CASSDLAAPYEQYF
cdr3_nt: TGTGCCAGCAGTGATCTAGCGGCCCCTTACGAGCAGTACTTC
v_call: TRBV2
clone_size: few
d_call: TRBD2
j_call: TRBJ2-7

cdr3_aa: CSVVLAAISYNEQFF
cdr3_nt: TGCAGCGTTGTACTAGCGGCGATCTCCTACAATGAGCAGTTCTTC
v_call: TRBV29-1
clone_size: once
d_call: TRBD2
j_call: TRBJ2-1